This TCR beta chain appears in the sequencing data of a study of CD8 T cells in ankylosing spondylitis. Notes on the study in general: A TCR beta motif made of under 10 highly homologous variants seemed typical of ankylosing spondylitis blood. It was reported that disease-linked clones were significantly enriched in matched ankylosing spondylitis synovial fluid.

After removal of 4 bases from V and 7 bases from J, the junction contained 8 bases not matched to a gene. CDR1 SGHRS and CDR2 YFSETQ come from the germline V gene. CDR3 length: 14 amino acids. In making TCR beta libraries, quantitative 5'-RACE with molecular barcodes was used. One entry per CDR3 protein, called by TCRdb with MiXCR from the 5' RACE reads. The sample shows 200,000 to 250,000 distinct CDR3 sequences, 10% of them seen only once. Worth noting for this clonotype: Its antigen is currently unknown.

The receptor was derived from a male donor with ankylosing spondylitis or in good health (not recorded which). The chain is built from TRBV5-1 and TRBJ2-1; 7 bases are a match to TRBD1. The material sequenced was blood, either unsorted or a sorted T cell fraction (not recorded which). In DNA, the CDR3 is TGCGCCAGCAGCCTCCGGACAGGTCTGAATGAGCAGTTCTTC. It is translated as CASSLRTGLNEQFF.